The 6 T cell receptor beta chains reported below all come from one sample, sequenced in a study of blood T cell repertoires in COVID-19. Repertoires were generated with immunoSEQ multiplex PCR, while TCRdb's copy carries only in-frame clones and drops some. The sample comprises 400,000 to 550,000 clones, 70% to 90% of which are singletons, and about 2.1% rests with the top ten. The specimen was PBMCs or T cells enriched from blood (not recorded which). The receptors here all came from a woman under 30 with acute COVID-19.

The V and J genes are TRBV19 and TRBJ2-2; unclear D gene. The V end was cut by 7 bases, the J end by 5 bases, with 8 bases between. The V gene's germline CDR1 is LNHDA and CDR2 SQIVND (reference sequence). There are 12 residues in the CDR3. The CDR3 nucleotides are TGTGCCAGTAAAGAGAGGACCGGGGAGCTGTTTTTT. It encodes CASKERTGELFF.

This chain connects TRBV10-1 to TRBJ2-3; 9 bases map to TRBD1. V lost 4 bases to trimming and J lost 3 bases; unmatched junction nucleotides: 5. The CDR3 runs 15 residues. The germline V gene encodes CDR1 WNHNN and CDR2 SYGVQD (reference sequence). The CDR3: CASSGRQGGTDTQYF. Written as DNA, the CDR3 is TGCGCCAGCAGTGGTAGACAGGGGGGTACAGATACGCAGTATTTT.

The V call is TRBV6-2 or TRBV6-3, the J call TRBJ2-2; no firm D call. This CDR3 has 13 amino acids. The germline V gene has CDR1 MNHEY and CDR2 SVGEGT. Between the trimmed V and J ends, which lost 7 bases and 8 bases, there was a span of 14 bases. Written as DNA, the CDR3 is TGTGCCAGCACCCCGCCCGCCGGGGGGGAGCTGTTTTTT. Translating gives CASTPPAGGELFF.

The rearrangement uses TRBV5-4 and TRBJ1-1, with 7 bases fitting TRBD1. Germline CDR1 is SGHNT and CDR2 is YYREEE (reference sequence). The trim removed 4 bases at V and 4 bases at J, leaving 7 bases unmatched. The CDR3 has 14 amino acids. The CDR3: CASSRGQRGTEAFF. The CDR3 nucleotides read TGTGCCAGCAGCCGGGGACAGCGAGGCACTGAAGCTTTCTTT.

This sequence joins TRBV6-6 and TRBJ1-2; 8 positions agree with TRBD1. V shed 3 bases and J 5 bases; nucleotides not matched to a gene: 5. The CDR3 runs to 14 residues. CDR1 MNHNY and CDR2 SVGAGI come from the germline V gene (reference sequence). Written as DNA, the CDR3 is TGTGCCAGCAGTTATTCGACAGGGGTTTATGGCTACACCTTC. This encodes CASSYSTGVYGYTF.

V is TRBV7-8 and J is TRBJ2-5, with D uncertain. Germline loops: CDR1 SGHVS, CDR2 FQNEAQ. The V and J ends lost 2 bases and 2 bases respectively, with 6 bases between them. The CDR3 length is 13 residues. The CDR3 sequence: CASSLNRQETQYF. For the CDR3, the DNA is TGTGCCAGCAGCTTAAATAGACAAGAGACCCAGTACTTC. Full variable domain (remainder filled in from reference TRBV7-8 and TRBJ2-5): GAGVSQSPRYKVAKRGQDVALRCDPISGHVSLFWYQQALGQGPEFLTYFQNEAQLDKSGLPSDRFFAERPEGSVSTLKIQRTQQEDSAVYLCASSLNRQETQYFGPGTRLLVL.